The table lists the clone carrying this T cell receptor (beta chain) with a few counts. Its antigen remains unknown. PCR employed 60 Vbeta and 13 Jbeta primers. Authors' methods: In a later analysis, 75 million to 85 million unique TCR beta chains included roughly 11 million shared by two or more donors. Measured with immunoSEQ multiplex PCR; TCRdb has only the in-frame clones, and not every one. V, J and clone size derive from that table, while D and trimming were established from the DNA sequence. Of more than 95,000 clones in the sample, around 68% were seen once. This sample was taken from a study of cytomegalovirus exposure and HLA in healthy donors. Findings and limits, study-wide: Accurate predictions that matched the HLA-A and HLA-B alleles of most subjects were reportedly made from TCR beta sequences. Cytomegalovirus-associated TCR beta chains were listed, numbering 150 to 200. Researchers reported from a later analysis that most CMV-associated TCR beta chains appeared HLA-restricted.

Trimming removed 5 bases at V and 4 bases at J, with 14 bases between. The CDR3 covers 14 residues. Germline V CDR1 and CDR2: SEHNR, FQNEAQ (reference sequence). The specimen sequenced was PBMCs. This chain connects TRBV7-9 to TRBJ1-1; D unresolved. This TCR came from a woman aged 45-59 years in good health and CMV-seropositive. CDR3 sequence (DNA): TGTGCCAGCAGCCCCCCCGGGGAGGGCACTGAAGCTTTCTTT. Translated, it gives CASSPPGEGTEAFF.